The rows below give T cell receptor beta chains drawn from one sample of a study of T cells in Graves' hyperthyroidism and ophthalmopathy. TCRdb ran MiXCR on the multiplex PCR reads and lists one entry per CDR3 protein. The profile shows a few hundred thousand distinct CDR3 sequences, 13% to 15% of them singletons. What was sequenced was blood. These receptors came from a woman younger than 30 with Graves' hyperthyroidism. CDR3s include the opening cysteine and the closing phenylalanine or tryptophan. Each record gives: V gene, D gene, clone size, J gene, CDR3 DNA, CDR3 protein. The D gene is left open where the match is weak. Rows give clone size only sometimes, using once, few, many, or a class for an expanded clone.

TRBV6-2/TRBV6-3	NA	many	TRBJ1-1	TGTGCCAGCAGCTCACGAGTCGGGGCCCGTCGGACTGAAGCTTTCTTT	CASSSRVGARRTEAFF
TRBV6-6	NA	few	TRBJ1-1	TGTGCCAGCAGTTACACCGAGATAGGGACGACTGAAGCTTTCTTT	CASSYTEIGTTEAFF
TRBV14	NA	few	TRBJ1-6	TGTGCCAGCAGCCACCCTTCAATCTTAGGTGCTTATTCACCCCTCCACTTT	CASSHPSILGAYSPLHF
TRBV29-1	NA	few	TRBJ2-1	TGCAGCGTCGCGGGACGAAGCGAGGACGATGAGCAGTTCTTC	CSVAGRSEDDEQFF
TRBV20-1	NA	many	TRBJ2-7	TGCAGTGCCGGAAGGGAGATCGACGAGCAGTACTTC	CSAGREIDEQYF
TRBV12-3/TRBV12-4	NA	many	TRBJ1-2	TGTGCCAGCAGTTTATCGGGTACGAGTGGCTACACCTTC	CASSLSGTSGYTF
TRBV10-3	NA	many	TRBJ2-7	TGTGCCATCAGTTTGGAGGACTCGTCGGACGAGCAGTACTTC	CAISLEDSSDEQYF
TRBV9	TRBD1	many	TRBJ1-6	TGTGCCAGCAGGGATGACAGGGTTTATAATAATTCACCCCTCCACTTT	CASRDDRVYNNSPLHF
TRBV3-1	NA	many	TRBJ1-3	TGTGCCAGCGGACGCATCTCTGGAAACACCATATATTTT	CASGRISGNTIYF
TRBV5-1	TRBD1	many	TRBJ2-5	TGCGCCAGCAGCTTGGATACAGGGGGGCGTAGAGAGACCCAGTACTTC	CASSLDTGGRRETQYF
TRBV7-9	TRBD2	many	TRBJ2-1	TGTGCCAGCAGCTTAGATGGGACCGGGACTAGCAACAATGAGCAGTTCTTC	CASSLDGTGTSNNEQFF
TRBV5-5	NA	many	TRBJ2-2	TGTGCCAGCAGCTACGTGGTAGCGCAGAACACCGGGGAGCTGTTTTTT	CASSYVVAQNTGELFF
TRBV5-8	NA	NA	TRBJ1-2	TGTGCCAGCAGCTGGGCCCCGGGAGGGGTCGGCTACACCTTC	CASSWAPGGVGYTF
TRBV19	TRBD1	many	TRBJ1-2	TGTGCCAGCCGGGACAGGGCGTTAGACTATGGCTACACCTTC	CASRDRALDYGYTF
TRBV7-3	NA	few	TRBJ2-3	TGTGCCAGCAGCTTAACGCCCACAGCTCTCTCTAGCACAGATACGCAGTATTTT	CASSLTPTALSSTDTQYF
TRBV12-3/TRBV12-4	NA	many	TRBJ2-3	TGTGCCAGCAGTTTAACCCCTAGCACAGATACGCAGTATTTT	CASSLTPSTDTQYF
TRBV6-1	NA	many	TRBJ2-2	TGTGCCAGCAGTGAATTGGGGGACGCCGGGGAGCTGTTTTTT	CASSELGDAGELFF
TRBV9	NA	NA	TRBJ2-7	TGTGCCAGCAGCGAGGCACCGGACACGGGCTACGAGCAGTACTTC	CASSEAPDTGYEQYF
TRBV29-1	TRBD1	many	TRBJ2-1	TGCAGCGCTGGGGACAGGGGGCTAATTGAGCAGTTCTTC	CSAGDRGLIEQFF
TRBV6-1	NA	many	TRBJ2-1	TGTGCCAGCAGTGATAAAGGCCTACAGATGCAGTTCTTC	CASSDKGLQMQFF
TRBV5-5	TRBD2	NA	TRBJ2-7	TGTGCCAGCAGCACCGTAACGGGGGGCTCCTACGAGCAGTACTTC	CASSTVTGGSYEQYF
TRBV7-9	NA	few	TRBJ2-7	TGTGCCAGCGGGGACGGGGGCCGTTCACGCTACGAGCAGTACTTC	CASGDGGRSRYEQYF
TRBV9	NA	many	TRBJ1-2	TGTGCCAGCAGCGTAGTCCCAGACGAGAACTCTGGCTACACCTTC	CASSVVPDENSGYTF
TRBV18	NA	many	TRBJ2-3	TGTGCCAGCTCACCAGGCCTCGCGGCAGATACGCAGTATTTT	CASSPGLAADTQYF
TRBV24-1	NA	many	TRBJ2-3	TGTGCCACCGCCGAAAGCACAGATACGCAGTATTTT	CATAESTDTQYF
TRBV11-1	NA	many	TRBJ1-2	TGTGCCAGCAGCTTAGAGCCTCCTTGGGACTATGGCTACACCTTC	CASSLEPPWDYGYTF
TRBV7-8	TRBD1	many	TRBJ1-4	TGTGCCAGCAGCAAGAACCGACAGGGTAGCTCAACTAATGAAAAACTGTTTTTT	CASSKNRQGSSTNEKLFF
TRBV7-8	TRBD2	few	TRBJ2-2	TGTGCCAGCAGCTTTGGGACTAGCGTCTCCGGGGAGCTGTTTTTT	CASSFGTSVSGELFF
TRBV19	NA	few	TRBJ2-3	TGTGCCAGTAGTACTAGGACCACAGATACGCAGTATTTT	CASSTRTTDTQYF
TRBV20-1	NA	many	TRBJ1-1	TGCAGTGCTTCCCCGGCCAGCTGGGGCACTGAAGCTTTCTTT	CSASPASWGTEAFF
TRBV6-1	NA	many	TRBJ1-4	TGTGCCAGCAGTGACGGGGGGTTGGGGTATGAAAAACTGTTTTTT	CASSDGGLGYEKLFF
TRBV6-1	NA	many	TRBJ2-7	TGTGCCAGCACCCCCGAGGGGACGAGGTCTAACGAGCAGTACTTC	CASTPEGTRSNEQYF
TRBV2	NA	many	TRBJ1-5	TGTGCCGGGGGGGCAACCCATAGCAATCAGCCCCAGCATTTT	CAGGATHSNQPQHF
TRBV3-1	NA	many	TRBJ2-3	TGTGCCAGCAGCCAAGTACCAGATACGCAGTATTTT	CASSQVPDTQYF
TRBV7-6	TRBD1	many	TRBJ2-2	TGTGCCAGCAGCGGCCGGGACAGGACTACCGGGGAGCTGTTTTTT	CASSGRDRTTGELFF
TRBV12-3/TRBV12-4	NA	few	TRBJ2-1	TGTGCCAGCCGCGGCTACTTCTACAATGAGCAGTTCTTC	CASRGYFYNEQFF
TRBV10-2	NA	many	TRBJ2-2	TGCGCCAGCAATGAGCATTACAGGAGCACCGGGGAGCTGTTTTTT	CASNEHYRSTGELFF
TRBV20-1	TRBD1	NA	TRBJ2-3	TGCAGTGCACCCAGACAGGGATTAATCACAGATACGCAGTATTTT	CSAPRQGLITDTQYF
TRBV5-6	NA	many	TRBJ2-7	TGTGCCAGCAGCTTGTCTAGCGTCTACGAGCAGTACTTC	CASSLSSVYEQYF
TRBV12-3/TRBV12-4	TRBD2	many	TRBJ2-7	TGTGCCAGCAGTTTAAGGGGGACTAGCGGAGAGCAGTACTTC	CASSLRGTSGEQYF
TRBV5-1	TRBD2	NA	TRBJ2-1	TGCGCCAGCAGCTCGAATGCGGGGGGCTCCTACAATGAGCAGTTCTTC	CASSSNAGGSYNEQFF
TRBV19	NA	NA	TRBJ2-6	TGTGCCAGTAGAACCGGGACCTACAGCTCTGGGGCCAACGTCCTGACTTTC	CASRTGTYSSGANVLTF
TRBV12-3/TRBV12-4	TRBD2	many	TRBJ2-1	TGTGCCAGCAGTATAGCGGGGGGGAGGTGGAATGAGCAGTTCTTC	CASSIAGGRWNEQFF
TRBV5-1	NA	many	TRBJ2-3	TGCGCCAGCAGCCTGGGGGGAGTTGGAGATACGCAGTATTTT	CASSLGGVGDTQYF
TRBV12-3/TRBV12-4	TRBD2	NA	TRBJ2-3	TGTGCCAGCAGTTCCTGGACTAGCGGCCCTAGCACAGATACGCAGTATTTT	CASSSWTSGPSTDTQYF
TRBV10-3	TRBD2	NA	TRBJ2-1	TGTGCCATCAGCCCGACTAGCGGGAGCCGGGTTGAGCAGTTCTTC	CAISPTSGSRVEQFF
TRBV7-3	NA	few	TRBJ1-2	TGTGCCAGCAGCTTATTTTCAGGCGTCGGTGGCTACACCTTC	CASSLFSGVGGYTF
TRBV12-3/TRBV12-4	TRBD1	many	TRBJ1-5	TGTGCCAGCAGTTTGGGACAGATAGAGCCCCAGCATTTT	CASSLGQIEPQHF
TRBV20-1	NA	few	TRBJ2-2	TGCAGTGCTGAGTTACTACCGTACACCGGGGAGCTGTTTTTT	CSAELLPYTGELFF
TRBV11-2	TRBD1	NA	TRBJ1-6	TGTGCCAGCAGCCACGACAGGGTGGATTCACCCCTCCACTTT	CASSHDRVDSPLHF
TRBV12-3/TRBV12-4	TRBD1	many	TRBJ2-3	TGTGCCAGCAGTTCGCGGGACAGGGATCATACGCAGTATTTT	CASSSRDRDHTQYF
TRBV10-1	TRBD1	many	TRBJ2-3	TGCGCCAGCAGTGACCCGGGACAGGGGGATGGCACAGATACGCAGTATTTT	CASSDPGQGDGTDTQYF
TRBV27	NA	NA	TRBJ2-1	TGTGCCAGCAGTTTATCGAGCCAAGGGGGATTGTTCTTC	CASSLSSQGGLFF
TRBV30	NA	many	TRBJ1-2	TGTGCCTGGAGTGTGGCAGGGTCACATGGCTACACCTTC	CAWSVAGSHGYTF
TRBV7-3	NA	NA	TRBJ1-5	TGTGCCACCAAAACGGGGCCCCGTTATTTTTATAGCAATCAGCCCCAGCATTTT	CATKTGPRYFYSNQPQHF
TRBV29-1	TRBD1	many	TRBJ1-2	TGCAGCGTTGAAGACTCCGGACAGGGAGCAGACTATGGCTACACCTTC	CSVEDSGQGADYGYTF
TRBV20-1	TRBD1	few	TRBJ2-4	TGCAGTGCTTACCGGGACAGGGGCCCGGGGAACATTCAGTACTTC	CSAYRDRGPGNIQYF